This TCR beta chain came from a study of CD8 T cells in Susac syndrome. RNA totalling about 0.5 to 1 ug underwent reverse transcription with random hexamers. TCRdb called the immunoSEQ multiplex PCR reads again in MiXCR, with one record for every CDR3 protein. Among under 550,000 distinct CDR3 sequences listed, approximately 89% were seen once. Germline trimming cut 6 bases from V and 4 bases from J; bases unmatched to any gene: 11. This CDR3 contains 16 residues. Germline CDR1 is MGHRA and CDR2 is YSYEKL. This TCR was sampled from a human donor with multiple sclerosis. Sample: CD8+ T cells from PBMCs. J is TRBJ1-1 and V is TRBV4-1; 10 bases are shared with TRBD1. This chain's CDR3 is CASRPGTGVYGTEAFF. The CDR3 nucleotides are TGCGCCAGCAGGCCCGGGACAGGGGTTTATGGCACTGAAGCTTTCTTT.